This TCR beta chain was retrieved from a study of blood T cells in healthy people across ages. As for the study in general: Per two T cells, about one barcoded beta molecule was captured through template switching.

Then a second PCR, running about 6 to 12 cycles, was carried out with a sample-barcoded 5' primer and a J-beta primer mix. TCRdb itself ran the 5' RACE reads through MiXCR, one entry per CDR3 protein. The data hold about 1.7 million distinct CDR3 sequences, with about 28% observed a single time. Study-level results: Per million T cells, TCR beta diversity dropped about linearly as age rose. With unsorted PBMCs, a conclusive comparison of naive versus antigen-experienced cells was not possible.

This clonotype has ten or more counts. Its antigen remains unknown. The receptor was isolated from a woman in her twenties or thirties in good health. Sample: blood.

CDR3 sequence: CSARDLAEASYEQYF. The CDR3 DNA reads TGCAGTGCTAGAGATCTAGCGGAGGCCTCCTACGAGCAGTACTTC. This chain joins TRBV20-1 and TRBJ2-7, with TRBD2 matching over 7 bases. The V and J ends lost 0 bases and 0 bases, in that order; junction bases with no gene match: 5. This CDR3 is built from 15 residues. From germline, CDR1 is DFQATT and CDR2 SNEGSKA (reference sequence).